This T cell receptor (beta chain) emerged from a study of blood T cell repertoires in COVID-19. Study details: There were acute and convalescent COVID-19 samples, and they came from the United States, Italy and Spain. Sample material is recorded as cDNA or gDNA derived from T cells, B-cell-depleted T cells, or PBMCs.

As originally analysed: Nucleated cell number was recorded as an estimate derived from reference gene primer amplification. Profiled with immunoSEQ multiplex PCR; TCRdb holds only in-frame clones, not every one. V, J and clone size are taken as reported in that table, and D and trimming were inferred from the DNA itself. The profile covers more than 45,000 clones, with around nine tenths appearing a single time and approximately 9.2% taken by the ten largest. This clone was seen more than once but under ten times. The CDR3 totals 14 residues. Trimming left V 4 bases short and J 5 bases short, with 14 bases between. Germline V CDR1 and CDR2: SGHDN, FVKESK.

This TCR derives from a woman aged 70-85 years with active COVID-19. The sequenced sample was peripheral blood. The genes are TRBV14 and TRBJ1-2, with D possibly being TRBD1 (5 bases). This CDR3 is CASSRGQEFYGYTF. The CDR3 DNA is TGTGCCAGCAGCCGTGGACAAGAATTTTATGGCTACACCTTC.